Listed here are 30 T cell receptor beta chains from one sample, sequenced in a study of identical twins. A single record per CDR3 protein comes from TCRdb applying MiXCR to the 5' RACE reads. The sample records 500,000 to 550,000 distinct CDR3 sequences, 20% to 25% being singletons. These records were also assigned to another study, of T cells expressing NK-cell markers.

The sample comprised CD4+ T cells sorted from blood. The receptors come from a woman aged 18-35 years in good health.

This clonotype was recorded many times. Written as DNA, the CDR3 is TGTGCCAGCAGTTTGGGGTTGGACACTGAAGCTTTCTTT. Translated: CASSLGLDTEAFF. This sequence joins TRBV12-3 or TRBV12-4 and TRBJ1-1; D uncertain. Between the trimmed V and J ends, which lost 3 bases and 3 bases, there was a span of 8 bases. The CDR3 spans 13 residues.

This clonotype was detected only a few times. The chain uses TRBV2 and TRBJ2-1; no definite D call. Germline loops: CDR1 SNHLY, CDR2 FYNNEI. The CDR3 totals 14 residues. V was pared by 6 bases and J by 9 bases, with 18 bases between. CDR3 residues: CASSVESITSEQFF. DNA for the CDR3: TGTGCCAGCAGCGTCGAATCGATAACCAGTGAGCAGTTCTTC. Looking up the rest from reference TRBV2 and TRBJ2-1 gives the full variable domain: EPEVTQTPSHQVTQMGQEVILRCVPISNHLYFYWYRQILGQKVEFLVSFYNNEISEKSEIFDDQFSVERPDGSNFTLKIRSTKLEDSAMYFCASSVESITSEQFFGPGTRLTVL.

This chain uses TRBV18 with TRBJ2-3; D might be TRBD2 (5 bases). V lost 0 bases to trimming and J lost 3 bases, with 7 bases between them. Per germline, CDR1 KGHSH and CDR2 LQKENI. The length of the CDR3 is 14 residues. This chain's CDR3 is CASSPPTNTDTQYF. As DNA, the CDR3 is TGTGCCAGCTCACCACCGACTAATACAGATACGCAGTATTTT.

This clonotype was counted between two and nine times. The chain joins TRBV6-1 to TRBJ2-1, with TRBD2 identical over 10 bases. Trimming took 6 bases from V and 6 from J; bases not matched to a gene: 17. This CDR3 has 18 amino acids. In germline, CDR1 is MNHNS, CDR2 SASEGT. DNA of the CDR3: TGTGCCAGCAGGAGGAGGATCGTAGCGGGGGGCTCCGTCAATGAGCAGTTCTTC. It specifies CASRRRIVAGGSVNEQFF.

This clonotype has only a few counts. The chain recombines TRBV5-4 with TRBJ1-4, with unresolved D. Germline values: CDR1 SGHNT, CDR2 YYREEE (reference sequence). The CDR3 is made up of 14 amino acids. The germline V and J ends were trimmed by 0 bases and 7 bases, with 10 bases remaining between them. The CDR3 loop is CASSLARDSEKLFF. The CDR3 DNA follows: TGTGCCAGCAGCTTGGCGAGGGATAGTGAAAAACTGTTTTTT. The full variable domain, completed using reference TRBV5-4 and TRBJ1-4, is ETGVTQSPTHLIKTRGQQVTLRCSSQSGHNTVSWYQQALGQGPQFIFQYYREEENGRGNFPPRFSGLQFPNYSSELNVNALELDDSALYLCASSLARDSEKLFFGSGTQLSVL.

The V call is TRBV5-1, the J call TRBJ1-1, with 8 bases identical to TRBD1. V shed 4 bases, J shed 3 bases, and the junction held 5 bases outside the gene matches. The CDR3 contains 14 residues. Germline CDR1 reads SGHRS; CDR2 reads YFSETQ. CDR3 in amino acids: CASSAAGGHTEAFF. DNA of the CDR3: TGCGCCAGCAGCGCGGCAGGGGGCCACACTGAAGCTTTCTTT.

In this sample, this clonotype turned up a few times. The chain is built from TRBV20-1 and TRBJ2-1; TRBD2 aligns across 8 bases. The V segment lost 3 bases and the J segment 4 bases; nucleotides outside the gene matches: 14. Germline V gene sequence: CDR1 DFQATT, CDR2 SNEGSKA (reference sequence). This CDR3 is 17 amino acids long. The CDR3 nucleotides are TGCAGTGCTAGGGGCAGGGACCGCGGGAGGTCTTACAATGAGCAGTTCTTC. This sequence encodes CSARGRDRGRSYNEQFF.

This clonotype was observed a handful of times. The chain employs TRBV10-3 and TRBJ2-5; 10 bases are a match to TRBD2. The J segment lost 5 bases and the V segment lost 8 bases, leaving 11 bases of the junction unmatched. CDR1 is ENHRY and CDR2 is SYGVKD in the germline V gene. This CDR3 region has 15 residues. This chain's CDR3 is CAILSGLAGDETQYF. CDR3 bases: TGTGCCATCCTCTCCGGCCTAGCGGGGGATGAGACCCAGTACTTC.

This clonotype was detected only a few times. V and J are TRBV4-2 and TRBJ2-1, with 7 bases lining up with TRBD2. This CDR3 is 15 amino acids long. V trimming: 5 bases; J trimming: 5 bases; junction bases outside the gene matches: 9. The germline gives CDR1 LGHNA, CDR2 YNFKEQ. This CDR3 reads CASSTGAGDDNEQFF. CDR3 nucleotides: TGTGCCAGCAGCACCGGGGCGGGGGATGACAATGAGCAGTTCTTC.

A few counts support this clonotype. The rearrangement links TRBV7-9 to TRBJ1-2, with D possibly being TRBD1 (6 bases). V lost 3 bases, J lost 1 base, and 12 bases lay in between. CDR1 and CDR2 (germline): SEHNR, FQNEAQ (reference sequence). This CDR3 has 15 amino acids. This chain's CDR3 is CASSLDRLFNYGYTF. The CDR3 coding sequence is TGTGCCAGCAGCTTGGACAGACTCTTTAACTATGGCTACACCTTC.

This clonotype was detected ten times or more. The V and J genes are TRBV28 and TRBJ2-7; D is possibly TRBD1 or TRBD2 (5 bases each). Germline V lookup: CDR1 MDHEN, CDR2 SYDVKM. The CDR3 has 13 residues. Between the trimmed V and J ends, which lost 5 bases and 4 bases, there was a span of 12 bases. CDR3 amino acids: CASSLFEGYEQYF. The DNA of the CDR3 is TGTGCCAGCAGTCTATTCGAGGGGTACGAGCAGTACTTC. Drawing the rest from reference TRBV28 and TRBJ2-7, the complete variable domain is DVKVTQSSRYLVKRTGEKVFLECVQDMDHENMFWYRQDPGLGLRLIYFSYDVKMKEKGDIPEGYSVSREKKERFSLILESASTNQTSMYLCASSLFEGYEQYFGPGTRLTVT.

The chain has TRBV20-1 and TRBJ2-2; D call uncertain. This CDR3 is built from 14 residues. V was shortened by 3 bases and J by 0 bases, with 8 bases between the two germline ends. Germline V gene data show CDR1 as DFQATT and CDR2 as SNEGSKA (reference sequence). CDR3 DNA sequence: TGCAGTGCTAGGAGTGGGGCGAACACCGGGGAGCTGTTTTTT. Translating it yields CSARSGANTGELFF.

Many counts were recorded for this clonotype. The V call is TRBV12-3 or TRBV12-4, the J call TRBJ2-1; D call uncertain. CDR3 length equals 12 residues. Trimming took off 8 bases at V and 0 bases at J, with 5 bases between the two ends. The CDR3 nucleotides read TGTGCCAGCCTCAGCTCCTACAATGAGCAGTTCTTC. Translating it yields CASLSSYNEQFF.

V and J are TRBV20-1 and TRBJ1-3, with TRBD1 as a possible D gene (5 bases). The V gene's germline CDR1 is DFQATT and CDR2 SNEGSKA (reference sequence). This CDR3 contains 15 residues. V was clipped by 0 bases and J by 2 bases, with 11 bases between them. Written as DNA, the CDR3 is TGCAGTGCTAGAGATGCAGGGTTCACTGGAAACACCATATATTTT. Its translation: CSARDAGFTGNTIYF.

This clonotype turned up a few times. V usage is TRBV27 and J usage is TRBJ2-3, with D possibly being TRBD1 or TRBD2 (5 bases each). The CDR3 runs to 14 residues. V lost 6 bases and J 2 bases, leaving 12 bases between the germline ends. CDR1 and CDR2 from the germline V gene are MNHEY and SMNVEV (reference sequence). CDR3 loop: CASSRGTATDTQYF. The CDR3, as DNA: TGTGCCAGCAGCCGAGGGACGGCCACAGATACGCAGTATTTT.

This clonotype was seen a few times. The gene calls are TRBV7-2 and TRBJ2-7; no clear D gene. With 5 bases removed from V and 5 bases from J, the gap between germline ends came to 13 bases. The CDR3 is 13 residues long. CDR1 SGHTA and CDR2 FQGNSA come from the germline V gene. CDR3 amino acids: CASSLLEDHEQYF. The CDR3 DNA reads as TGTGCCAGCAGCCTTTTAGAGGACCACGAGCAGTACTTC.

This clonotype was detected a few times. The chain carries TRBV7-3 and TRBJ2-1; perhaps TRBD2 as D (5 bases). Between the trimmed V and J ends, which lost 5 bases and 9 bases, there was a span of 23 bases. This CDR3 is 16 amino acids long. Germline CDR1 SGHTA, CDR2 FQGTGA. The CDR3 loop reads CASSPRGTRPPSEQFF. The CDR3 DNA sequence: TGTGCCAGCAGCCCCCGTGGCACTAGGCCCCCCAGTGAGCAGTTCTTC.

This chain joins TRBV29-1 and TRBJ2-1, with D possibly being TRBD2 (6 bases). V was cut by 2 bases and J by 4 bases, with 9 bases left in between. Germline V gives CDR1 SQVTM, CDR2 ANQGSEA. The CDR3 consists of 13 residues. The CDR3 sequence: CSVETSSYNEQFF. CDR3 bases: TGCAGCGTTGAAACTAGCTCGTACAATGAGCAGTTCTTC.

The rearrangement links TRBV7-2 to TRBJ2-7; TRBD1 aligns across 8 bases. J lost 6 bases, V lost 4 bases, and 8 bases had no gene match. The CDR3 covers 14 residues. The germline CDR1 and CDR2 sequences are SGHTA and FQGNSA. This chain's CDR3 is CASSSPPTGGEQYF. The CDR3, as DNA: TGTGCCAGCAGCTCCCCCCCCACAGGGGGCGAGCAGTACTTC. Combining the CDR3 with reference TRBV7-2 and TRBJ2-7 gives the whole variable domain GAGVSQSPSNKVTEKGKDVELRCDPISGHTALYWYRQSLGQGLEFLIYFQGNSAPDKSGLPSDRFSAERTGGSVSTLTIQRTQQEDSAVYLCASSSPPTGGEQYFGPGTRLTVT.

The rearrangement links TRBV5-1 to TRBJ1-1; TRBD1 might be the D (5 bases). Trimming left V 2 bases short and J 7 bases short, with 15 bases between. There are 14 residues in the CDR3. Germline CDR1 SGHRS, CDR2 YFSETQ. The CDR3 loop is CASSLRDGAREAFF. Here the CDR3 DNA reads TGCGCCAGCAGCTTAAGGGATGGGGCTCGTGAAGCTTTCTTT.

In its sample, this clonotype was seen many times. The chain is built from TRBV20-1 and TRBJ2-1; 11 bases agree with TRBD2. CDR3 length: 14 residues. In germline, CDR1 is DFQATT, CDR2 SNEGSKA (reference sequence). J gave up 7 bases and V 6 bases, and 8 bases lay outside the gene matches. The chain's CDR3 is CSALAGGQLNEQFF. The CDR3 nucleotides read TGCAGTGCCTTAGCGGGGGGGCAGCTTAATGAGCAGTTCTTC.

The V gene is TRBV6-2 or TRBV6-3, the J gene TRBJ1-1; no clear D gene. From germline, CDR1 is MNHEY and CDR2 SVGEGT. The CDR3 is made up of 12 amino acids. The V gene lost 6 bases and the J gene lost 5 bases, with 10 bases spanning the gap. For the CDR3, the DNA is TGTGCCAGCAGGACGAGGGAGACTGAAGCTTTCTTT. Its translation: CASRTRETEAFF.

This chain uses TRBV6-1 with TRBJ2-1, with 9 nucleotides matching TRBD1. Germline V lookup: CDR1 MNHNS, CDR2 SASEGT. With V trimmed by 4 bases and J by 8 bases, 12 bases remained unmatched. There are 16 residues in the CDR3. The CDR3 is CASSATGTGQWYEQFF. The CDR3 nucleotides are TGTGCCAGCAGTGCTACCGGGACAGGGCAGTGGTATGAGCAGTTCTTC.

This clonotype occurred a few times. The chain has TRBV12-3 or TRBV12-4 and TRBJ1-2; 10 nucleotides agree with TRBD1. The CDR3 is 11 amino acids. The CDR3 protein is CAGTGAYGYTF. The CDR3 coding sequence is TGTGCGGGGACAGGGGCCTATGGCTACACCTTC.

J is TRBJ1-1 and V is TRBV15; D not resolved. With 3 bases removed from V and 12 bases from J, the gap between germline ends came to 11 bases. The CDR3 length is 11 residues. Germline loops: CDR1 LNHNV, CDR2 YYDKDF (reference sequence). The CDR3 region has the DNA TGTGCCACCAGCAGGACAACGTCCCCTTTCTTT. Encoded protein: CATSRTTSPFF.

In this sample, this clonotype turned up a few times. V is TRBV29-1 and J is TRBJ2-7, with 7 nucleotides matching TRBD2. The germline CDR1 and CDR2 sequences are SQVTM and ANQGSEA. The CDR3 spans 12 residues. Trimming cost V 5 bases and J 7 bases; bases outside gene matches: 8. This CDR3 reads CSVKTSLREQYF. DNA of the CDR3: TGCAGCGTTAAGACTAGCCTTCGGGAGCAGTACTTC.

The chain carries TRBV10-1 and TRBJ1-1; D might be TRBD1 (6 bases). V lost 6 bases and J 6 bases, leaving 14 bases between the germline ends. The CDR3 covers 13 residues. CDR1 and CDR2 (germline): WNHNN, SYGVQD (reference sequence). CDR3 residues: CASRDRLGAEAFF. In DNA, the CDR3 is TGCGCCAGCAGGGACAGACTTGGGGCTGAAGCTTTCTTT.

This clonotype was detected a few times. This chain connects TRBV10-1 to TRBJ2-3, with D perhaps matching TRBD2 (5 bases). Between the trimmed V and J ends, which lost 4 bases and 3 bases, there was a span of 8 bases. The CDR3 runs 13 residues. Germline-derived CDR1 and CDR2 are WNHNN and SYGVQD (reference sequence). The DNA of the CDR3 is TGCGCCAGCAGTGGGATAGCGACAGATACGCAGTATTTT. Protein product: CASSGIATDTQYF.

This clonotype showed up just once. This clone may be a read error of a much larger clone one base away. The rearrangement uses TRBV7-8 and TRBJ1-5; TRBD1 matches at 7 bases. The germline V gene encodes CDR1 SGHVS and CDR2 FQNEAQ. CDR3 length: 15 residues. V lost 7 bases and J lost 0; bases outside the gene matches: 6. CDR3 sequence reads: CASTPGQYSNQPQHF. The CDR3 DNA sequence: TGTGCCAGCACCCCGGGACAGTATAGCAATCAGCCCCAGCATTTT.

This clonotype was detected ten times or more. The chain combines TRBV12-3 or TRBV12-4 with TRBJ1-6; 9 bases agree with TRBD1. The CDR3 has 14 amino acids. V dropped 5 bases and J dropped 7; count of bases not matched to a gene: 3. The CDR3 sequence: CASSPGQGNSPLHF. CDR3 coding DNA: TGTGCCAGCAGTCCCGGACAGGGGAATTCACCCCTCCACTTT.